What follows describes a single T cell receptor beta chain. What it binds is unknown. The V gene lost 4 bases and the J gene lost 9 bases, with 10 bases spanning the gap. The CDR3 runs 13 residues. The germline CDR1 and CDR2 sequences are MNHEY and SMNVEV (reference sequence). The data originate from a study of blood T cells in healthy people across ages. Broader study findings: Calculation of diversity from one million T cells yielded estimates considered to be underestimates. Changes in expanded clonotypes were possibly confounded, as the CMV status of donors was unknown.

Then a second PCR, running about 7 to 11 cycles, was carried out with a sample-barcoded 5' primer and a J-beta primer mix. The authors tagged each cDNA molecule using a template-switch adaptor with 12 random nucleotides. MiXCR was run by TCRdb on the 5' RACE reads, yielding one entry per CDR3 protein. This table holds about 1.8 million distinct CDR3 sequences, 49% found once. This receptor was taken from a middle-aged woman in good health. V usage is TRBV27 and J usage is TRBJ1-6, with D hard to call. Sequenced input: blood. CDR3 nucleotide sequence: TGTGCCAGCAGTTCGATTCTTGGTTCACCCCTCCACTTT. This gives the protein CASSSILGSPLHF.